This record looks at one T cell receptor (beta chain) sequence and its context. This sample was included in a study of blood T cell repertoires in COVID-19. Turning to the study itself: Italy, Spain and the United States were the sources of the convalescent and acute COVID-19 samples. Nucleic acid was either cDNA or gDNA, and it came from T cells, B-cell-depleted T cells, or PBMCs.

Deletions cut 7 bases from V and 5 bases from J, with 17 bases between. The CDR3 extends over 14 amino acids. Germline lookup yields CDR1 MNHEY and CDR2 SVGAGI. Per the study methods: Reference gene primer amplification gave estimated nucleated cell counts. Repertoires were generated with immunoSEQ multiplex PCR, while TCRdb's copy carries only in-frame clones and drops some. D and trimming come from the DNA, and the V and J calls and clone size come from that table. Of approximately 180,000 clones in the sample, around 90% were seen once. The sequence was collected from a man aged 35 to 55 with active or convalescent COVID-19. The chain is built from TRBV6-5 and TRBJ1-1; D not certain. Sample: peripheral blood. Written as DNA, the CDR3 is TGTGCCAGCAAGGAGGCAACAGCGAGGACTGAAGCTTTCTTT. Translating gives CASKEATARTEAFF.